This T cell receptor (beta chain) was profiled in a study of T-cell memory formation after mild COVID-19. General study findings and limits: Mainly CM and EM harbored the contracting CD4+ clones; mainly EMRA harbored the CD8+ ones. Clones that contracted from day 15 to 85 had balanced CD4/CD8; later expanders were CD4+ biased. The appearance of some responding clones in pre-infection memory suggested that cross-reactive memory joined.

To note about this clonotype: Its antigen is unknown.

The CDR3 loop spans 15 amino acids. V was pared by 5 bases and J by 3 bases, with 16 bases between. TCRdb recomputed calls from the 5' RACE reads with MiXCR, one row per CDR3 protein. The profile shows roughly 150,000 distinct CDR3 sequences, about 14% of them singletons. The receptor was derived from an adult woman who had mild COVID-19 (a few samples of this study predate the infection). Cell type and time point are not known. This rearrangement joins TRBV12-3 or TRBV12-4 to TRBJ1-2; possible D gene TRBD1, 5 bases. Sample: PBMCs or a T cell subset sorted from them (not recorded which). CDR3 coding DNA: TGTGCCAGCAGTCCCGGGGCCAATCTAGACTATGGCTACACCTTC. Translating it yields CASSPGANLDYGYTF.